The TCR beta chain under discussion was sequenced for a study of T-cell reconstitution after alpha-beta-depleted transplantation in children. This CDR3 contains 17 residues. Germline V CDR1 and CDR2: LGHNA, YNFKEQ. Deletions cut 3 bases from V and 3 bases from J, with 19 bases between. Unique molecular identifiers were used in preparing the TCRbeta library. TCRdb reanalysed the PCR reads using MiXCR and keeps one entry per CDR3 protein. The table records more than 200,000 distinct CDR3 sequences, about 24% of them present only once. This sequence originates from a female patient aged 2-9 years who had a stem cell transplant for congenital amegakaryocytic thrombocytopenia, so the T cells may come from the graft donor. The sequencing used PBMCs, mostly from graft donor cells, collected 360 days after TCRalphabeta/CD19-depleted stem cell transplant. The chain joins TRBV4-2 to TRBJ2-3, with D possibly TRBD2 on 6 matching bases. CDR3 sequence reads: CASSHAEGGEITDTQYF. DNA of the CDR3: TGTGCCAGCAGCCACGCCGAGGGCGGGGAGATAACAGATACGCAGTATTTT.